This T cell receptor (beta chain) was identified during a study of breast tumors, draining lymph nodes, adjacent tissues. TCRdb called the multiplex PCR reads again in MiXCR, with one record for every CDR3 protein. This sample has about 170,000 distinct CDR3 sequences; 25% to 40% occur once, and the top ten carry 3% to 4.5%. This clonotype was recorded at least ten times. What it binds is not known. Samples came from axillary lymph nodes draining the breast cancer. Study conclusions and caveats: Luminal-like breast cancer showed significantly higher tumor–nontumor repertoire similarity than basal-like. Most tumor T cells seemingly derive from lymph node, then expand in tumor. Data only fit, rather than demonstrated, lymph node origin of most tumor T cells. Tumor repertoires ranked between lymph nodes and nontumor tissue in diversity, with V and J gene preferences.

CDR1 is SNHLY and CDR2 is FYNNEI in the germline V gene. After removal of 7 bases from V and 0 bases from J, the junction contained 2 bases not matched to a gene. The CDR3 has 13 amino acids. The rearrangement uses TRBV2 and TRBJ2-7; 8 bases align to TRBD2. The sequencing input was axillary lymph node tissue. This clonotype was sampled from a female donor with breast cancer. Some clones in this sample may be carry-over from other donors' samples. In nucleotides, the CDR3 is TGTGCCAGCACGGGGGGGAGCTCCTACGAGCAGTACTTC. Translation gives CASTGGSSYEQYF.